The T cell receptor (beta chain) under discussion was sequenced for a study of radiotherapy plus CTLA-4 blockade in lung cancer. Study-wide context: Among patients, more than 15% showed objective responses, and about 30% had disease control.

The table lists this clone with a few counts. As yet, its antigen is unknown. The V gene's germline CDR1 is MNHEY and CDR2 SVGAGI. This CDR3 is 13 amino acids long. Trimming removed 5 bases from V and 9 bases from J, with 14 bases in between. Generated by immunoSEQ multiplex PCR, the TCRdb table keeps only in-frame clones and is missing some. The sample shows fewer than 65,000 clones, about three quarters of them seen only once. Study-level findings and limits: Early clone dynamics of blood T cells, plus interferon-beta, reportedly predicted response best. Radiotherapy with ipilimumab was followed by blood expansion of tumor-derived clones.

In chemo-refractory metastatic non-small-cell lung cancer, patients got ipilimumab CTLA-4 blockade together with focal radiation. This rearrangement joins TRBV6-5 to TRBJ2-1, with D perhaps TRBD1 (5 bases). The sequence was collected from a human donor with non-small cell lung cancer whose response to radiotherapy plus ipilimumab could not be evaluated. Sequenced material: peripheral blood, taken from a patient treated with radiotherapy plus ipilimumab. CDR3 bases: TGTGCCAGCAGTCCCGGGTGGGGCCCTGAGCAGTTCTTC. Translated, it gives CASSPGWGPEQFF.